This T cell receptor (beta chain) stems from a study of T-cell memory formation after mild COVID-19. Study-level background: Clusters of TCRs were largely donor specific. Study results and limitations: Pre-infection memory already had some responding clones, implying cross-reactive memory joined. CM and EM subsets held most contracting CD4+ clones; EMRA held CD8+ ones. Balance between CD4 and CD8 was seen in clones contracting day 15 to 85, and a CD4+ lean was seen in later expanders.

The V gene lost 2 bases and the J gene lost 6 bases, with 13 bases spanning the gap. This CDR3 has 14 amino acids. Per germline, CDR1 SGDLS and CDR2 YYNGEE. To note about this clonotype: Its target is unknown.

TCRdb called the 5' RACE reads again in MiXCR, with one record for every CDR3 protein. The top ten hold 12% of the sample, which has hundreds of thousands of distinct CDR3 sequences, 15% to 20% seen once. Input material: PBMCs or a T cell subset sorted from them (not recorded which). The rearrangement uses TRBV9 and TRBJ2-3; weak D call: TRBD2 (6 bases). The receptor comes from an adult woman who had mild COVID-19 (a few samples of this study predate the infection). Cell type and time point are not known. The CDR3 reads CASSVQGLGDTQYF. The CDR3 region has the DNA TGTGCCAGCAGCGTGCAGGGACTGGGGGATACGCAGTATTTT. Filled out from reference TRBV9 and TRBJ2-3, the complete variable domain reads DSGVTQTPKHLITATGQRVTLRCSPRSGDLSVYWYQQSLDQGLQFLIQYYNGEERAKGNILERFSAQQFPDLHSELNLSSLELGDSALYFCASSVQGLGDTQYFGPGTRLTVL.